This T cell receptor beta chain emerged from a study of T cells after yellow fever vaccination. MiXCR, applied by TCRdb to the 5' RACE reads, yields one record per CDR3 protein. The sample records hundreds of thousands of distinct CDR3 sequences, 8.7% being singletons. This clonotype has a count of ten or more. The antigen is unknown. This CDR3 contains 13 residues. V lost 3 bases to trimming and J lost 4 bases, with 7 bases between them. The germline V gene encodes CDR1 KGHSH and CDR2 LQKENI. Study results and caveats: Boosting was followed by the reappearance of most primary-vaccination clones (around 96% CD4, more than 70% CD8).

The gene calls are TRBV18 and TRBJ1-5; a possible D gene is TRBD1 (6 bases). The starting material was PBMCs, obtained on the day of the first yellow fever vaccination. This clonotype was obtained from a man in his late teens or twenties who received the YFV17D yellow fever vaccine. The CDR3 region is CASSPDRNQPQHF. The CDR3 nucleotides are TGTGCCAGCTCACCGGACAGAAATCAGCCCCAGCATTTT. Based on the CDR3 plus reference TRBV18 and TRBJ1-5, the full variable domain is NAGVMQNPRHLVRRRGQEARLRCSPMKGHSHVYWYRQLPEEGLKFMVYLQKENIIDESGMPKERFSAEFPKEGPSILRIQQVVRGDSAAYFCASSPDRNQPQHFGDGTRLSIL.